The clone carrying this T cell receptor beta chain was seen many times. TCRdb processed the 5' RACE reads anew with MiXCR; each CDR3 protein has one entry. This sample has around 160,000 distinct CDR3 sequences, with around 10% found just once. This sample was included in a study of CD8 T cells in ankylosing spondylitis. Trimming stripped 0 bases from V and 11 bases from J, with 10 bases between. Germline assignment: CDR1 SGHVS and CDR2 FNYEAQ. This CDR3 is built from 12 residues. The V gene is TRBV7-6, the J gene TRBJ1-1, with unresolved D. The TCR comes from a male donor with ankylosing spondylitis or in good health (not recorded which). Sequencing input: blood, either unsorted or a sorted T cell fraction (not recorded which). This CDR3 is CASSLASDEAFF. The CDR3 DNA sequence: TGTGCCAGCAGCTTAGCGAGTGACGAGGCTTTCTTT.